The T cell receptor beta chain under discussion was sequenced for a study of blood T cell repertoires in COVID-19. Study information: Acute and convalescent COVID-19 samples came from the United States, Italy and Spain. Sources were T cells, B-cell-depleted T cells, or PBMCs; the material itself was cDNA or gDNA.

Per the original methods: Quantification of nucleated cells was approximated via reference gene primer amplification. The assay was immunoSEQ multiplex PCR, and TCRdb's table has in-frame clones only and misses some. For V, J and clone size, that table is used; D and trimming come from the DNA. This table has tens of thousands of clones, 75% to 85% appearing once. Trimming cost V 1 base and J 2 bases; bases outside gene matches: 4. Germline CDR1 and CDR2: LGHNA and YNFKEQ. CDR3 length: 16 amino acids. The source is a human donor in a cohort sampled during active COVID-19. The sequencing sample was made of peripheral blood. V usage is TRBV4-2 and J usage is TRBJ2-2; 7 positions match TRBD2. CDR3 amino acids: CASSQGASGNTGELFF. In DNA form, the CDR3 reads TGTGCCAGCAGCCAAGGGGCTAGCGGAAACACCGGGGAGCTGTTTTTT.